The 30 T cell receptor beta chains below were found in one sample sequenced in a study of breast tumors, draining lymph nodes, adjacent tissues. Axillary draining lymph nodes of breast cancer patients supplied the node samples. TCRdb independently ran MiXCR on the multiplex PCR reads; one entry per CDR3 protein. The sample lists a few hundred thousand distinct CDR3 sequences, around 35% occurring once. The sample taken for sequencing was axillary lymph node tissue. The receptors here all came from a female donor with breast cancer. Some clones in this sample may be carry-over from other donors' samples.

In this sample, this clonotype turned up many times. The gene calls are TRBV7-6 and TRBJ2-3; 9 nucleotides agree with TRBD1. The ends lost 4 bases at V and 6 bases at J; junction bases unmatched: 2. Germline lookup yields CDR1 SGHVS and CDR2 FNYEAQ. The CDR3 sequence is 13 residues long. The DNA for the CDR3 is TGTGCCAGCAGCTCACAGGGGGCCGATACGCAGTATTTT. Translated, it gives CASSSQGADTQYF.

This clonotype was picked up many times. The chain has TRBV7-9 and TRBJ1-4, with 8 bases identical to TRBD1. The CDR3 loop spans 13 amino acids. V was clipped by 4 bases and J by 8 bases; unmatched bases: 3. CDR1 is SEHNR, CDR2 FQNEAQ, per germline (reference sequence). The CDR3, as DNA: TGTGCCAGCAGCTCGAACAGGGGGGAAAAACTGTTTTTT. Protein sequence: CASSSNRGEKLFF.

This clonotype was seen a few times. With a much larger clone just one base away, this may be a read error. The V gene is TRBV12-3 or TRBV12-4, the J gene TRBJ1-2, with D perhaps TRBD1 (6 bases). This CDR3 has 14 residues. V lost 3 bases, J lost 2 bases, and 10 bases lay in between. This chain's CDR3 is CASSFATGNYGYTF. The CDR3 DNA reads TGTGCCAGCAGTTTCGCAACAGGGAACTATGGCTACACCTTC.

This clonotype was picked up many times. The V call is TRBV2, the J call TRBJ2-1; 7 nucleotides align to TRBD1. After removal of 10 bases from V and 6 bases from J, the junction contained 15 bases not matched to a gene. Per germline, CDR1 SNHLY and CDR2 FYNNEI. This CDR3 is built from 15 residues. CDR3 bases: TGTGCCATAAAACAGGGGCCTGGAACGCTCAATGAGCAGTTCTTC. It translates to CAIKQGPGTLNEQFF.

Concerning this clonotype: It may be a read error: a sequence one base away is much more abundant. V usage is TRBV5-1 and J usage is TRBJ2-6; 9 positions agree with TRBD1. Per germline, CDR1 SGHRS and CDR2 YFSETQ. This CDR3 spans 18 amino acids. The CDR3 DNA follows: TGCGCCAGCAGCCGTCTCGGGACAGGGTTCTCTGGGGCCGACGTCCTGACTTTC. Amino acid sequence: CASSRLGTGFSGADVLTF.

The chain combines TRBV15 with TRBJ2-5, with TRBD1 matching 8 bases. Germline V gives CDR1 LNHNV, CDR2 YYDKDF (reference sequence). V lost 3 bases and J lost 1; bases outside the gene matches: 7. CDR3 size: 16 residues. CDR3 in amino acids: CATSRMTGATQETQYF. In nucleotides, the CDR3 is TGTGCCACCAGCAGGATGACAGGGGCGACCCAAGAGACCCAGTACTTC.

This clonotype was picked up many times. The V gene is TRBV5-5, the J gene TRBJ2-7; D may be TRBD2 (5 bases). Trimming shortened V by 4 bases and J by 3 bases, and 8 bases separated the two germline ends. This CDR3 spans 12 amino acids. In germline, CDR1 is SGHKS, CDR2 YYEKEE (reference sequence). CDR3 DNA: TGTGCCAGCAGCCACCGGGACTACGAGCAGTACTTC. Its protein product is CASSHRDYEQYF.

This chain joins TRBV7-3 and TRBJ1-2; D is unclear. There are 17 residues in the CDR3. Germline loops: CDR1 SGHTA, CDR2 FQGTGA. With 2 bases removed from V and 0 bases from J, the gap between germline ends came to 16 bases. This CDR3 reads CASSLFTADTTNYGYTF. The CDR3 DNA reads as TGTGCCAGCAGCTTATTCACGGCAGATACAACTAACTATGGCTACACCTTC.

This clonotype was seen at least ten times. The chain joins TRBV20-1 to TRBJ1-2; TRBD1 matches at 8 bases. The CDR3 contains 16 residues. The V and J ends lost 2 bases and 0 bases, in that order; junction bases with no gene match: 8. Germline lookup yields CDR1 DFQATT and CDR2 SNEGSKA (reference sequence). Here the CDR3 DNA reads TGCAGTGCTAGACGGGACAGGACTAGGACTAACTATGGCTACACCTTC. As protein: CSARRDRTRTNYGYTF.

This clonotype was observed at least ten times. The chain has TRBV11-2 and TRBJ2-2; possible D gene TRBD2, 6 bases. Trimming cost V 2 bases and J 8 bases, with 42 bases left between them. Germline V gene lookup returns CDR1 SGHAT and CDR2 FQNNGV. CDR3 length: 24 residues. CDR3 amino acids: CASSLLVGPAGPIRTPTKEGELFF. CDR3 DNA: TGTGCCAGCAGCTTATTAGTAGGACCAGCGGGTCCTATTCGAACACCTACTAAGGAAGGGGAGCTGTTTTTT.

This clonotype was observed at least ten times. The J gene is TRBJ2-7, the V gene TRBV2, with TRBD2 matching 11 bases. From germline, CDR1 is SNHLY and CDR2 FYNNEI. V trimming: 4 bases; J trimming: 6 bases; junction bases outside the gene matches: 8. The CDR3 runs to 15 residues. Here the CDR3 reads CASSVGTSGSREQYF. CDR3 coding DNA: TGTGCCAGCAGTGTCGGTACTAGCGGGAGCCGCGAGCAGTACTTC.

In its sample, this clonotype was seen many times. The rearrangement joins TRBV4-3 to TRBJ2-3; D ambiguous. This CDR3 comprises 14 residues. The germline V and J ends were trimmed by 0 bases and 3 bases, with 7 bases remaining between them. Germline assignment: CDR1 LGHNA and CDR2 YSLEER. The CDR3 DNA is TGCGCCAGCAGCCAAGATAGGCGGACAGATACGCAGTATTTT. It yields the protein CASSQDRRTDTQYF.

Regarding this clonotype: A much larger clone lies a single base off, so this may be a read error. This chain connects TRBV7-2 to TRBJ2-7; 9 bases match TRBD1. The CDR3 sequence is 14 residues long. Germline CDR1 SGHTA, CDR2 FQGNSA. V shed 6 bases, J shed 7 bases, and the junction held 10 bases outside the gene matches. The CDR3 reads CASRPGTGRGEQYF. CDR3 nucleotides: TGTGCCAGCAGACCCGGGACAGGGCGGGGAGAGCAGTACTTC.

The rearrangement uses TRBV19 and TRBJ2-3; possibly TRBD1 for D (5 bases). Germline lookup yields CDR1 LNHDA and CDR2 SQIVND (reference sequence). Trimming removed 2 bases at V and 5 bases at J, with 11 bases between. The CDR3 contains 14 residues. The CDR3 spells CASSIRGWGDTQYF. As DNA, the CDR3 is TGTGCCAGTAGTATAAGGGGTTGGGGAGATACGCAGTATTTT.

Many counts were recorded for this clonotype. This rearrangement joins TRBV7-9 to TRBJ2-7; D gene unclear. V lost 5 bases to trimming and J lost 1 base, with 12 bases between them. Germline CDR1 SEHNR, CDR2 FQNEAQ (reference sequence). This CDR3 spans 14 amino acids. CDR3 loop: CASSVSAVSYEQYF. CDR3 in DNA: TGTGCCAGCAGCGTCTCGGCGGTTTCCTACGAGCAGTACTTC.

This clonotype was detected a few times. J is TRBJ2-2 and V is TRBV14; 10 bases are a match to TRBD1. Unmatched junction bases numbered 7, after V lost 1 base and J lost 5 bases. There are 17 residues in the CDR3. Germline-derived CDR1 and CDR2 are SGHDN and FVKESK. As DNA, the CDR3 is TGTGCCAGCAGCCAAGCATGGGACAGGGGAAATACCGGGGAGCTGTTTTTT. Residues: CASSQAWDRGNTGELFF. The whole variable domain, remainder taken from reference TRBV14 and TRBJ2-2, is EAGVTQFPSHSVIEKGQTVTLRCDPISGHDNLYWYRRVMGKEIKFLLHFVKESKQDESGMPNNRFLAERTGGTYSTLKVQPAELEDSGVYFCASSQAWDRGNTGELFFGEGSRLTVL.

J is TRBJ1-4 and V is TRBV19; 9 bases are a match to TRBD1. Trimming removed 2 bases from V and 7 bases from J; junction bases left unmatched: 5. The germline CDR1 and CDR2 sequences are LNHDA and SQIVND (reference sequence). The CDR3 runs 15 residues. The CDR3 DNA reads as TGTGCCAGTAGTATATGGACAGGGGAAAGTGAAAAACTGTTTTTT. Its protein product is CASSIWTGESEKLFF.

With regard to this clonotype: It may be a read error: a sequence one base away is much more abundant. The CDR3 does not end in the conserved phenylalanine or tryptophan, so this is likely a read error. The gene calls are TRBV4-2 and TRBJ2-1; 10 bases are a match to TRBD2. The CDR3 loop spans 16 amino acids. Germline V CDR1 and CDR2: LGHNA, YNFKEQ. Trimming removed 4 bases from V and 7 bases from J; junction bases left unmatched: 10. CDR3 nucleotides: TGTGCCAGCAGCCTCCCCCGGAGCGGGAGGGCGAATGAGCAGTTCCTC. This encodes CASSLPRSGRANEQFL.

This clonotype has ten or more counts. The V gene is TRBV6-5, the J gene TRBJ2-3, with no clear D. Trimming took 2 bases from V and 9 from J, leaving 9 bases between them. The CDR3 is made up of 12 amino acids. Germline values: CDR1 MNHEY, CDR2 SVGAGI. CDR3 bases: TGTGCCAGCAGTTACGGTGGGCAAACGCAGTATTTT. It specifies CASSYGGQTQYF.

In this sample, this clonotype turned up a few times. This chain joins TRBV11-3 and TRBJ2-5, with D maybe TRBD2 (6 bases). The CDR3 is made up of 17 amino acids. V lost 4 bases and J lost 4, with 22 bases in between. Per germline, CDR1 SGHNT and CDR2 YENEEA. CDR3 region: CASSSQYAGTVLETQYF. CDR3 in DNA: TGTGCCAGCAGCTCCCAGTACGCGGGGACGGTCTTAGAGACCCAGTACTTC.

This sequence joins TRBV6-5 and TRBJ1-5, with D possibly TRBD1 on 6 matching bases. The CDR3 runs 14 residues. V lost 5 bases and J 7 bases, leaving 15 bases between the germline ends. The germline gives CDR1 MNHEY, CDR2 SVGAGI. DNA of the CDR3: TGTGCCAGCAGTCTGGGGGGGGCCTGGCAGCCCCAGCATTTT. Translated: CASSLGGAWQPQHF.

This clonotype occurred many times. V usage is TRBV2 and J usage is TRBJ2-4, with TRBD2 matching over 10 bases. This CDR3 contains 14 residues. CDR1 is SNHLY, CDR2 FYNNEI, per germline. Germline trimming cut 7 bases from V and 6 bases from J; bases unmatched to any gene: 6. CDR3 amino acids: CASTAGLATNIQYF. DNA of the CDR3: TGTGCCAGCACAGCGGGACTAGCGACAAACATTCAGTACTTC.

At least ten counts were recorded for this clonotype. The V call is TRBV24-1, the J call TRBJ2-3; the D is unclear. Trimming took off 4 bases at V and 6 bases at J, with 10 bases between the two ends. Germline V lookup: CDR1 KGHDR, CDR2 SFDVKD. This CDR3 contains 13 residues. The CDR3 nucleotides read TGTGCCACCAGTGACCTTAGACCCGATACGCAGTATTTT. As protein: CATSDLRPDTQYF.

As concerns this clonotype: One base away lies a much larger clone, so this may be a sequencing read error. The CDR3 bases are TGTGCCAGCCGGGGAGGGGATAGCAATCAGCCCCAGCATTTT. It translates to CASRGGDSNQPQHF. The J gene is TRBJ1-5, the V gene TRBV6-1, with D tentatively TRBD1 (5 bases). The V end was cut by 8 bases, the J end by 0 bases, with 11 bases between. Germline lookup yields CDR1 MNHNS and CDR2 SASEGT. This CDR3 contains 14 residues.

The chain has TRBV13 and TRBJ2-1, with 13 bases identical to TRBD2. The CDR3 is 18 residues long. Germline CDR1 and CDR2: PRHDT and FYEKMQ (reference sequence). V shed 6 bases, J shed 7 bases, and the junction held 15 bases outside the gene matches. In DNA form, the CDR3 reads TGTGCCAGCAGTGATGGACTAGCGGGAGTTCCAAGGGGGAATGAGCAGTTCTTC. Protein: CASSDGLAGVPRGNEQFF.

This clonotype was found many times. The chain carries TRBV9 and TRBJ1-6; D ambiguous. CDR1 and CDR2 (germline): SGDLS, YYNGEE. V was cut by 2 bases and J by 7 bases, with 7 bases left in between. There are 13 residues in the CDR3. CDR3 sequence reads: CASSVDSNSPLHF. In DNA, the CDR3 is TGTGCCAGCAGCGTCGACTCAAATTCACCCCTCCACTTT.

The chain is built from TRBV10-3 and TRBJ1-2; D is unresolved. Trimming took 4 bases from V and 0 from J, leaving 18 bases between them. The germline gives CDR1 ENHRY, CDR2 SYGVKD. CDR3 size: 17 residues. CDR3 in DNA: TGTGCCATCAGTGCTAGAGATCCGTTAAAGACTAACTATGGCTACACCTTC. Its protein is CAISARDPLKTNYGYTF.

V usage is TRBV28 and J usage is TRBJ2-7; D is undetermined. The V gene lost 6 bases and the J gene lost 6 bases, with 12 bases spanning the gap. CDR1 is MDHEN, CDR2 SYDVKM, per germline. The CDR3 spans 12 residues. CDR3 sequence reads: CASRSSVAEQYF. The CDR3 DNA reads TGTGCCAGCAGAAGCTCTGTGGCCGAGCAGTACTTC.

This clonotype was picked up many times. The chain employs TRBV6-5 and TRBJ1-2, with D uncertain. The CDR3 contains 13 residues. The germline V gene encodes CDR1 MNHEY and CDR2 SVGAGI. Trimming took off 5 bases at V and 5 bases at J, with 12 bases between the two ends. The CDR3 protein is CASSKGRLYGYTF. CDR3 nucleotides: TGTGCCAGCAGTAAAGGACGCCTTTATGGCTACACCTTC.

V and J are TRBV11-2 and TRBJ1-1; TRBD1 aligns across 8 bases. Germline CDR1 SGHAT, CDR2 FQNNGV. Trimming removed 5 bases from V and 3 bases from J; junction bases left unmatched: 5. This CDR3 region has 14 residues. The CDR3 DNA reads as TGTGCCAGCAGCCCAACAGGGGGTTACACTGAAGCTTTCTTT. Protein: CASSPTGGYTEAFF. Together with reference TRBV11-2 and TRBJ1-1, the CDR3 gives the full variable domain: EAGVAQSPRYKIIEKRQSVAFWCNPISGHATLYWYQQILGQGPKLLIQFQNNGVVDDSQLPKDRFSAERLKGVDSTLKIQPAKLEDSAVYLCASSPTGGYTEAFFGQGTRLTVV.